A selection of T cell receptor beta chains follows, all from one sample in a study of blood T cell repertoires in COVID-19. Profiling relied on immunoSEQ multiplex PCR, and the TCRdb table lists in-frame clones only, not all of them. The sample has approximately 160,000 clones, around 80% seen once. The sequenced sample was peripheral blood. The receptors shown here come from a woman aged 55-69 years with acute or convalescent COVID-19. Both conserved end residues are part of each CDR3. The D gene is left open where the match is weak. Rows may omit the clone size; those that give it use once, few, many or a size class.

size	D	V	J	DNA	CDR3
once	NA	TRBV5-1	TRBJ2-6	TGCGCCAGCAGTAACCGGGGCTCTGGGGCCAACGTCCTGACTTTC	CASSNRGSGANVLTF
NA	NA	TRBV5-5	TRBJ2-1	TGTGCCAGCAGCTCCGTCCTACAGGCGGGGAGCTCTTACAATGAGCAGTTCTTC	CASSSVLQAGSSYNEQFF
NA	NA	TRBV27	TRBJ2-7	TGTGCCAGCAGTCACCCTTCCGGGACAAGAGTTTACGAGCAGTACTTC	CASSHPSGTRVYEQYF
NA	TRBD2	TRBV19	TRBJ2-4	TGTGCCAGTAGTATAGCGACTAGCCAACCATACATTCAGTACTTC	CASSIATSQPYIQYF
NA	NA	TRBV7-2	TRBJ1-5	TGTGCCAGCAGCTTAGACTCAACGGATCAGCCCCAGCATTTT	CASSLDSTDQPQHF
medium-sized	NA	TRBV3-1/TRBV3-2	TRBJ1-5	TGTGCCAGCAGCCAAGAGGGGGGGCGCGGACAGCCCCAGCATTTT	CASSQEGGRGQPQHF
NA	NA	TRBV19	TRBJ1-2	TGTGCCAGTAGTTCACGGTCTAACTATGGCTACACCTTC	CASSSRSNYGYTF
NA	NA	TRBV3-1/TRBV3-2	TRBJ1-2	TGTGCCAGCAGCCAACAGGGGTATGACTATGGCTACACCTTC	CASSQQGYDYGYTF
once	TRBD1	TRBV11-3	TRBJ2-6	TGTGCCAGCAGCTCCCGGGACAGGGGCTCTGGGGCCAACGTCCTGACTTTC	CASSSRDRGSGANVLTF
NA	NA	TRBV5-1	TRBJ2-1	TGCGCCAGCAGCTTGGGCGGGAACTCCTACAATGAGCAGTTCTTC	CASSLGGNSYNEQFF
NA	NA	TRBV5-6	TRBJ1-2	TGTGCCAGCAGCTTGTCCGCAGGGCGAGGCGGCTACACCTTC	CASSLSAGRGGYTF
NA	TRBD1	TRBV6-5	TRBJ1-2	TGTGCCAGCAGGCGTGAGGGGGCGCGTAGGGCTGGCTACACCTTC	CASRREGARRAGYTF
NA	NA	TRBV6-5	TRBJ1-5	TGTGCCAGCAGTTGGGCGGGGGGGCAGAATCAGCCCCAGCATTTT	CASSWAGGQNQPQHF
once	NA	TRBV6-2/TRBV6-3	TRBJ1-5	TGTGCCAGCAGTTACGGGGGGAACCAGCCCCAGCATTTT	CASSYGGNQPQHF
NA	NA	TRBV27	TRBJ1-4	TGTGCCAGCAGTTTCGGGAGGCTAACTAATGAAAAACTGTTTTTT	CASSFGRLTNEKLFF
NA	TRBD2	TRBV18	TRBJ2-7	TGTGCCAGCTCACCACCGGGGGGGGTGGGCGACGAGCAGTACTTC	CASSPPGGVGDEQYF
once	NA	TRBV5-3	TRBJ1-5	TGTGCCAGAAGCTTGAGGGGGATCAATCAGCCCCAGCATTTT	CARSLRGINQPQHF
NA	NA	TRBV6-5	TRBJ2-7	TGTGCCAGCAGTTACTCGGCAGGGGGGAGCTACGAGCAGTACTTC	CASSYSAGGSYEQYF
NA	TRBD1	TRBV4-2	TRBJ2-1	TGTGCCAGCAGCCAGGGACAGGGGGACAATGAGCAGTTCTTC	CASSQGQGDNEQFF
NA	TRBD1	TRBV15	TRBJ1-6	TGTGCCACCAGCAGAGGGGGACAGGGCCGTAATTCACCCCTCCACTTT	CATSRGGQGRNSPLHF
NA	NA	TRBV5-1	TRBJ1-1	TGCGCCAGCAGCTTGGGGGGCGCGGACACTGAAGCTTTCTTT	CASSLGGADTEAFF
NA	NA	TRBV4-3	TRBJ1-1	TGCGCCAGCAGCCAAGATCTCGCGGAGAACACTGAAGCTTTCTTT	CASSQDLAENTEAFF
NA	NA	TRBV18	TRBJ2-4	TGTGCCAGCTCACCACTAGGGGAAGCCAAAAACATTCAGTACTTC	CASSPLGEAKNIQYF
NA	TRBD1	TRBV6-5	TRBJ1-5	TGTGCCAGCAGCCGGGACAGGGGGGATCAGCCCCAGCATTTT	CASSRDRGDQPQHF
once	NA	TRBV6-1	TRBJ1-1	TGTGCCAGCAGTGATCTGGGGACACGTCTATTGGGGACTGAAGCTTTCTTT	CASSDLGTRLLGTEAFF
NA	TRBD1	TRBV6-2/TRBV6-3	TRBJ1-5	TGTGCCAGCAGTTACTCGCTCGGACAGGTTACTCAGCCCCAGCATTTT	CASSYSLGQVTQPQHF
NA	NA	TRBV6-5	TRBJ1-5	TGTGCCAGCAGCCTTAATAGCAATCAGCCCCAGCATTTT	CASSLNSNQPQHF
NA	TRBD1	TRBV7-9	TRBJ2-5	TGTGCCAGCAGCTCGGGACAGGGGGCGCAAGAGACCCAGTACTTC	CASSSGQGAQETQYF
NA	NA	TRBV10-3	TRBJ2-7	TGTGCCATCACGACAGGAGATACCTACGAGCAGTACTTC	CAITTGDTYEQYF
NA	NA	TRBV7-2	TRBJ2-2	TGTGCCAGCAGCTTAGTCGGGAACACCGGGGAGCTGTTTTTT	CASSLVGNTGELFF
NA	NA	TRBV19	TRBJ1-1	TGTGCCAGTAGTATAGGGAGGGGAGACACTGAAGCTTTCTTT	CASSIGRGDTEAFF
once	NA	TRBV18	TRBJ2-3	TGTGCCAGCTCACCACTTGGACGGGGAGTCACAGATACGCAGTATTTT	CASSPLGRGVTDTQYF
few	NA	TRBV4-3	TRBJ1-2	TGCGCCAGCAGCCAAGACCAGATCGCGGCGGAAGGCTACACCTTC	CASSQDQIAAEGYTF